Presented here are 30 T cell receptor beta chains from one specimen sequenced in a study of blood T cell repertoires in COVID-19. Only in-frame clones appear in the TCRdb table, and some are missing; sequencing was by immunoSEQ multiplex PCR. The sample shows under 200,000 clones, about 82% of them seen only once. Sequences were obtained from peripheral blood. The receptors stem from a man in his sixties or seventies with active or convalescent COVID-19.

A few counts support this clone. This rearrangement joins TRBV3-1 (or the pseudogene TRBV3-2) to TRBJ2-1; D possibly corresponds to TRBD1 (7 bases). There are 16 residues in the CDR3. Between the trimmed V and J ends, which lost 0 bases and 4 bases, there was a span of 13 bases. From germline, CDR1 is LGHDT and CDR2 YNNKEL (reference sequence). CDR3 sequence reads: CASSQDRGTAYNEQFF. CDR3 nucleotide sequence: TGTGCCAGCAGCCAAGATCGGGGGACAGCTTACAATGAGCAGTTCTTC.

The chain is built from TRBV4-2 and TRBJ1-4; no clear D gene. Germline V lookup: CDR1 LGHNA, CDR2 YNFKEQ. The V and J ends lost 2 bases and 6 bases respectively, with 10 bases between them. This CDR3 spans 14 amino acids. DNA of the CDR3: TGTGCCAGCAGCCAATCGGGGTCAGATGAAAAACTGTTTTTT. Protein: CASSQSGSDEKLFF.

The rearrangement uses TRBV5-1 and TRBJ2-1, with D perhaps matching TRBD1 (6 bases). Trimming removed 4 bases at V and 9 bases at J, with 14 bases between. From germline, CDR1 is SGHRS and CDR2 YFSETQ. This CDR3 contains 13 residues. CDR3 nucleotide sequence: TGCGCCAGCAGCCGGGTTGGGGGCAGTGAGCAGTTCTTC. Translation gives CASSRVGGSEQFF. The whole variable domain, remainder taken from reference TRBV5-1 and TRBJ2-1, is KAGVTQTPRYLIKTRGQQVTLSCSPISGHRSVSWYQQTPGQGLQFLFEYFSETQRNKGNFPGRFSGRQFSNSRSEMNVSTLELGDSALYLCASSRVGGSEQFFGPGTRLTVL.

This clone was seen more than once but under ten times. This chain joins TRBV7-2 and TRBJ1-2, with 8 bases fitting TRBD1. The CDR3 runs to 13 residues. V trimming: 6 bases; J trimming: 5 bases; junction bases outside the gene matches: 5. The germline V gene encodes CDR1 SGHTA and CDR2 FQGNSA. The CDR3 bases are TGTGCCAGCAGACCGACAGGGGCTTATGGCTACACCTTC. Encoded protein: CASRPTGAYGYTF. The variable domain in full, completed from reference TRBV7-2 and TRBJ1-2, reads GAGVSQSPSNKVTEKGKDVELRCDPISGHTALYWYRQSLGQGLEFLIYFQGNSAPDKSGLPSDRFSAERTGGSVSTLTIQRTQQEDSAVYLCASRPTGAYGYTFGSGTRLTVV.

This clone was detected a few times. This same CDR3 is encoded by further DNA sequences in the sample. The chain links TRBV5-6 to TRBJ2-3; the match to TRBD2 covers 8 bases. The junction had 8 bases not matched to a gene; V was cut back by 4 bases and J by 1 base. CDR3 length: 16 amino acids. CDR1 is SGHDT and CDR2 is YYEEEE in the germline V gene. CDR3 in DNA: TGTGCCAGCAGCCTGCGCGGGGGGCAAGGCACAGATACGCAGTATTTT. It yields the protein CASSLRGGQGTDTQYF.

The V and J genes are TRBV5-1 and TRBJ2-3, with 7 positions matching TRBD1. The germline V gene encodes CDR1 SGHRS and CDR2 YFSETQ. This CDR3 is built from 14 residues. Unmatched junction bases numbered 7, after V lost 5 bases and J lost 4 bases. CDR3 nucleotide sequence: TGCGCCAGCAGGAATCAGGGGGATTCAGATACGCAGTATTTT. This gives the protein CASRNQGDSDTQYF. The whole variable domain, filled in from reference TRBV5-1 and TRBJ2-3, reads KAGVTQTPRYLIKTRGQQVTLSCSPISGHRSVSWYQQTPGQGLQFLFEYFSETQRNKGNFPGRFSGRQFSNSRSEMNVSTLELGDSALYLCASRNQGDSDTQYFGPGTRLTVL.

The J gene is TRBJ2-2, the V gene TRBV6-2 or TRBV6-3; possible D gene TRBD2, 5 bases. V gave up 5 bases and J gave up 9 bases, with 22 bases separating them. The length of the CDR3 is 16 residues. CDR1 is MNHEY and CDR2 is SVGEGT in the germline V gene. The CDR3 region is CASSEHRPTRIRELFF. In nucleotides, the CDR3 is TGTGCCAGCAGTGAGCACCGGCCTACTAGAATCCGGGAGCTGTTTTTT.

The gene calls are TRBV3-1 (or the pseudogene TRBV3-2) and TRBJ2-2, with 7 bases lining up with TRBD1. After removal of 5 bases from V and 8 bases from J, the junction contained 2 bases not matched to a gene. The length of the CDR3 is 12 residues. Germline V gene data show CDR1 as LGHDT and CDR2 as YNNKEL (reference sequence). In DNA form, the CDR3 reads TGTGCCAGCAGCAGACAGGGAGGGGAGCTGTTTTTT. Its translation is CASSRQGGELFF.

This clone was seen only a few times. J is TRBJ2-3 and V is TRBV30, with D perhaps TRBD2 (5 bases). Germline CDR1 GTSNPN, CDR2 SVGIG (reference sequence). V lost 3 bases, J lost 1 base, and 11 bases lay in between. The CDR3 runs 14 residues. The CDR3 DNA follows: TGTGCCTGGAGAATGCGGGTGGGCACAGATACGCAGTATTTT. Its protein product is CAWRMRVGTDTQYF.

The chain links TRBV19 to TRBJ1-1; weak D call: TRBD1 (6 bases). V lost 0 bases and J lost 5, with 13 bases in between. CDR1 is LNHDA, CDR2 SQIVND, per germline (reference sequence). The CDR3 consists of 15 residues. The CDR3 sequence: CASSIEPDRPTEAFF. The CDR3 bases are TGTGCCAGTAGTATAGAGCCAGACAGGCCGACTGAAGCTTTCTTT.

The chain has TRBV2 and TRBJ1-1; TRBD1 agrees at 8 bases. Per the germline V gene, CDR1 is SNHLY and CDR2 is FYNNEI. J lost 6 bases, V lost 0 bases, and 6 bases had no gene match. The CDR3 extends over 15 amino acids. CDR3 protein: CASSEATGGGAEAFF. The CDR3 nucleotides are TGTGCCAGCAGTGAAGCTACAGGGGGTGGGGCTGAAGCTTTCTTT.

V and J are TRBV6-5 and TRBJ1-2; 7 nucleotides match TRBD1. J gave up 2 bases and V 1 base, and 4 bases lay outside the gene matches. Germline values: CDR1 MNHEY, CDR2 SVGAGI. The CDR3 has 15 amino acids. CDR3 residues: CASSYLGTANYGYTF. DNA for the CDR3: TGTGCCAGCAGTTACTTAGGGACAGCAAACTATGGCTACACCTTC.

This clone came up once. Other DNA sequences within the sample encode an identical CDR3. The chain has TRBV5-1 and TRBJ2-7, with D tentatively TRBD1 (5 bases). V shed 1 base and J shed 1 base, with 6 bases lying between them. The germline gives CDR1 SGHRS, CDR2 YFSETQ. The CDR3 has 13 amino acids. The CDR3 bases are TGCGCCAGCAGCTTGCAGGGATCCTACGAGCAGTACTTC. It specifies CASSLQGSYEQYF. Combining the CDR3 with reference TRBV5-1 and TRBJ2-7 gives the whole variable domain KAGVTQTPRYLIKTRGQQVTLSCSPISGHRSVSWYQQTPGQGLQFLFEYFSETQRNKGNFPGRFSGRQFSNSRSEMNVSTLELGDSALYLCASSLQGSYEQYFGPGTRLTVT.

The rearrangement links TRBV29-1 to TRBJ1-2; tentative D call: TRBD1 (5 bases). Trimming took 7 bases from V and 6 from J, leaving 12 bases between them. CDR3 length: 11 residues. Germline lookup yields CDR1 SQVTM and CDR2 ANQGSEA. The CDR3 coding sequence is TGCAGCGCCCCCCGGGGGGATGGCTACACCTTC. Protein: CSAPRGDGYTF.

The genes are TRBV27 and TRBJ2-1, with 8 bases that match TRBD1. V was pared by 5 bases and J by 4 bases, with 4 bases of the junction left unmatched. The length of the CDR3 is 14 residues. In germline, CDR1 is MNHEY, CDR2 SMNVEV (reference sequence). The CDR3 here is CASSLRTGYNEQFF. In DNA, the CDR3 is TGTGCCAGCAGTCTAAGGACAGGGTACAATGAGCAGTTCTTC.

The rearrangement links TRBV7-2 to TRBJ2-1, with a weak D call TRBD2 (7 bases). The CDR3 has 15 amino acids. Germline values: CDR1 SGHTA, CDR2 FQGNSA. V was clipped by 0 bases and J by 4 bases, with 10 bases between them. CDR3 DNA sequence: TGTGCCAGCAGCTTAGCGGGGGGGCCTTACAATGAGCAGTTCTTC. Amino acids: CASSLAGGPYNEQFF.

This rearrangement joins TRBV12-1 to TRBJ2-1; the D call of TRBD2 is as the table states it, not checked on the DNA. TRBV12-1 has pseudogene status. The CDR3 sequence is 13 residues long. The CDR3 is CASSPEGTSWEFF. The DNA for the CDR3 is TGTGCCAGCAGCCCCGAGGGGACTAGCTGGGAGTTCTTC.

This clone was counted only a few times. The chain couples TRBV6-1 to TRBJ2-7, with 8 nucleotides matching TRBD2. Germline CDR1 is MNHNS and CDR2 is SASEGT. With 3 bases clipped from V and 13 bases from J, the junction kept 11 bases outside the gene matches. The CDR3 length is 13 residues. The CDR3 is CASSEGREGAPYF. The DNA of the CDR3 is TGTGCCAGCAGTGAGGGTCGGGAGGGCGCACCTTACTTC.

V gene TRBV5-1 combines with J gene TRBJ2-1; 11 nucleotides line up with TRBD2. The CDR3 is 15 residues long. Germline CDR1 reads SGHRS; CDR2 reads YFSETQ. The trim removed 1 base at V and 9 bases at J, leaving 6 bases unmatched. Here the CDR3 reads CASSLLGLAEREQFF. The CDR3 DNA sequence: TGCGCCAGCAGCTTGCTGGGACTAGCGGAACGTGAGCAGTTCTTC.

The V and J genes are TRBV6-6 and TRBJ2-2, with 9 bases fitting TRBD1. CDR3 length: 16 amino acids. The trim removed 6 bases at V and 5 bases at J, leaving 10 bases unmatched. The germline CDR1 and CDR2 sequences are MNHNY and SVGAGI (reference sequence). CDR3 nucleotide sequence: TGTGCCAGCAGCCCCCCGGGACAGGGTAGAACCGGGGAGCTGTTTTTT. Translated, it gives CASSPPGQGRTGELFF.

The rearrangement joins TRBV12-5 to TRBJ2-3, with D possibly being TRBD2 (6 bases). Trimming cost V 6 bases and J 0 bases, with 7 bases left between them. Germline CDR1 is LGHNT and CDR2 is FRNRAP. The CDR3 covers 13 residues. CDR3 sequence (DNA): TGTGCTAGTGGGGGAGGAAGCACAGATACGCAGTATTTT. This codes for CASGGGSTDTQYF.

The rearrangement joins TRBV19 to TRBJ1-1; 7 bases map to TRBD1. Germline V gene lookup returns CDR1 LNHDA and CDR2 SQIVND (reference sequence). The CDR3 is 15 residues long. Unmatched junction bases numbered 5, after V lost 4 bases and J lost 0 bases. The CDR3 reads CASSRQGGMNTEAFF. The CDR3 nucleotides are TGTGCCAGTAGTAGGCAGGGGGGCATGAACACTGAAGCTTTCTTT.

J is TRBJ1-1 and V is TRBV6-5; a possible D gene is TRBD1 (6 bases). From germline, CDR1 is MNHEY and CDR2 SVGAGI. The CDR3 extends over 14 amino acids. Trimming took 4 bases from V and 1 from J, leaving 10 bases between them. The CDR3 protein is CASSSGHTNTEAFF. CDR3 bases: TGTGCCAGCAGTTCGGGACATACGAACACTGAAGCTTTCTTT.

This clone was seen once. The V and J genes are TRBV19 and TRBJ2-2, with 8 bases matching TRBD2. Losses at the gene ends were 8 bases for V and 4 bases for J; bases not matched to a gene: 9. The CDR3 covers 15 residues. Germline V gives CDR1 LNHDA, CDR2 SQIVND (reference sequence). As DNA, the CDR3 is TGTGCCAGTCGAATCGGGGGGGCGGGCACCGGGGAGCTGTTTTTT. Translating it yields CASRIGGAGTGELFF.

This clone was found a few times. The V and J genes are TRBV7-9 and TRBJ1-6, with D unclear. This CDR3 is 14 amino acids long. The germline V gene has CDR1 SEHNR and CDR2 FQNEAQ (reference sequence). Trimming stripped 3 bases from V and 0 bases from J, with 3 bases between. CDR3 sequence: CASSLSSYNSPLHF. Written as DNA, the CDR3 is TGTGCCAGCAGCTTGAGCTCCTATAATTCACCCCTCCACTTT.

This rearrangement joins TRBV18 to TRBJ2-7; maybe TRBD1 (6 bases). Germline values: CDR1 KGHSH, CDR2 LQKENI. The CDR3 spans 13 residues. The V end lost 8 bases, the J end lost 0 bases, and 11 bases lay between the germline ends. The CDR3 DNA follows: TGTGCCAGCCATGGACAGACCTCCTACGAGCAGTACTTC. Amino acid sequence: CASHGQTSYEQYF. The whole variable domain, remainder taken from reference TRBV18 and TRBJ2-7, is NAGVMQNPRHLVRRRGQEARLRCSPMKGHSHVYWYRQLPEEGLKFMVYLQKENIIDESGMPKERFSAEFPKEGPSILRIQQVVRGDSAAYFCASHGQTSYEQYFGPGTRLTVT.

This clone was seen more than once but under ten times. The chain has TRBV6-5 and TRBJ1-1; TRBD1 agrees at 7 bases. CDR1 is MNHEY and CDR2 is SVGAGI in the germline V gene. This CDR3 has 16 amino acids. The ends lost 0 bases at V and 3 bases at J; junction bases unmatched: 7. CDR3 protein: CASSYSPDRVDTEAFF. Written as DNA, the CDR3 is TGTGCCAGCAGTTACTCCCCCGACAGGGTTGACACTGAAGCTTTCTTT.

The chain uses TRBV7-2 and TRBJ2-3; D gene unclear. V lost 5 bases to trimming and J lost 2 bases, with 11 bases between them. Germline CDR1 reads SGHTA; CDR2 reads FQGNSA. The CDR3 spans 14 residues. The CDR3 loop reads CASSPLLFTDTQYF. The CDR3 DNA reads TGTGCCAGCAGCCCGCTACTATTCACAGATACGCAGTATTTT.

This chain uses TRBV7-8 with TRBJ2-5, with 8 nucleotides matching TRBD1. Germline CDR1 SGHVS, CDR2 FQNEAQ. The ends lost 4 bases at V and 5 bases at J; junction bases unmatched: 6. This CDR3 contains 14 residues. For the CDR3, the DNA is TGTGCCAGCAGCTCTCAGGGGGCCGGTGAGACCCAGTACTTC. Residues: CASSSQGAGETQYF.

The rearrangement joins TRBV10-2 to TRBJ2-2; no clear D gene. Germline V gene sequence: CDR1 WSHSY, CDR2 SAAADI. The CDR3 covers 11 residues. Trimming cost V 4 bases and J 6 bases, with 3 bases left between them. For the CDR3, the DNA is TGCGCCAGCAGTGTAGCCGGGGAGCTGTTTTTT. Translated, it gives CASSVAGELFF.